This is a list of T cell receptor beta chains from one sample in a study of T cell responses to AZD1222 COVID-19 vaccine. Profiling relied on immunoSEQ multiplex PCR, and the TCRdb table lists in-frame clones only, not all of them. The sample lists roughly 140,000 clones; about nine tenths were seen once. Material: peripheral blood, obtained on day 0 of AZD1222 vaccination. The receptors were gathered from an adult in good health. Each CDR3 is given with its conserved first and last residue. D genes are given only for firm matches. Clone size is shown for a subset of rows, as once, few, many or a class of expanded clone.

V,size,D,J,DNA,CDR3
TRBV10-3,-,-,TRBJ1-5,TGTGCCATCAGTGAGGGGGGGGCGACTGGGCAGCATTTT,CAISEGGATGQHF
TRBV27,-,-,TRBJ1-5,TGTGCCAGCAGGGTGGGGGTCAATCAGCCCCAGCATTTT,CASRVGVNQPQHF
TRBV5-1,once,-,TRBJ1-4,TGCGCCAGCAGCTTGGAGGGGAATGAAAAACTGTTTTTT,CASSLEGNEKLFF
TRBV20-1,-,-,TRBJ2-5,TGCAGTGCTAGTTCATACGCTAGCGACACTATCCAAGAGACCCAGTACTTC,CSASSYASDTIQETQYF
TRBV10-3,-,TRBD2,TRBJ2-5,TGTGCCATCAGTCAAGGGGGGGGACTAGCGGGAGAAGAGACCCAGTACTTC,CAISQGGGLAGEETQYF
TRBV19,-,TRBD1,TRBJ1-2,TGTGCCAGTAGTGGAGGGACAGGGGGTATTTCTAACTATGGCTACACCTTC,CASSGGTGGISNYGYTF
TRBV3-1/TRBV3-2,-,-,TRBJ2-5,TGTGCCAGCAGCTACGGGCACGGAGAGACCCAGTACTTC,CASSYGHGETQYF
TRBV5-4,-,TRBD1,TRBJ1-2,TGTGCCAGCAGATCTGTCCGGGACAGTTTGTTCTCTAACTATGGCTACACCTTC,CASRSVRDSLFSNYGYTF
TRBV6-6,-,-,TRBJ2-1,TGTGCCAGCAGTTACGTCCCGGACTACAATGAGCAGTTCTTC,CASSYVPDYNEQFF
TRBV10-3,-,-,TRBJ2-3,TGTGCCATCGGTTCTAGCAGCGTCACAGATACGCAGTATTTT,CAIGSSSVTDTQYF
TRBV10-3,-,TRBD1,TRBJ1-3,TGTGCCATCAGTGGCAGCCCAGGGGGCTCTGGAAACACCATATATTTT,CAISGSPGGSGNTIYF
TRBV12-3/TRBV12-4,-,-,TRBJ2-3,TGTGCCAGCAGTGGACTTTCCAGGGATACGCAGTATTTT,CASSGLSRDTQYF
TRBV6-2/TRBV6-3,-,-,TRBJ1-1,TGTGCCAGCAGTTACGACCTATCAAGTGGGAACACTGAAGCTTTCTTT,CASSYDLSSGNTEAFF
TRBV2,-,TRBD2,TRBJ2-3,TGTGCCAGCGGACGGCACTCAAATAGCGGGAGAAGCACAGATACGCAGTATTTT,CASGRHSNSGRSTDTQYF
TRBV5-6,-,TRBD1,TRBJ2-5,TGTGCCAGCAGCTCAGTGGGCAGGGGGCAAGAGACCCAGTACTTC,CASSSVGRGQETQYF
TRBV19,-,-,TRBJ2-6,TGTGCCAGTAGTATACTTCCCTGGACGACAACCCATTCTGGGGCCAACGTCCTGACTTTC,CASSILPWTTTHSGANVLTF
TRBV7-2,-,-,TRBJ1-5,TGTGCCAGCAGCCGGGGGAGACCGGGAAGCAATCAGCCCCAGCATTTT,CASSRGRPGSNQPQHF